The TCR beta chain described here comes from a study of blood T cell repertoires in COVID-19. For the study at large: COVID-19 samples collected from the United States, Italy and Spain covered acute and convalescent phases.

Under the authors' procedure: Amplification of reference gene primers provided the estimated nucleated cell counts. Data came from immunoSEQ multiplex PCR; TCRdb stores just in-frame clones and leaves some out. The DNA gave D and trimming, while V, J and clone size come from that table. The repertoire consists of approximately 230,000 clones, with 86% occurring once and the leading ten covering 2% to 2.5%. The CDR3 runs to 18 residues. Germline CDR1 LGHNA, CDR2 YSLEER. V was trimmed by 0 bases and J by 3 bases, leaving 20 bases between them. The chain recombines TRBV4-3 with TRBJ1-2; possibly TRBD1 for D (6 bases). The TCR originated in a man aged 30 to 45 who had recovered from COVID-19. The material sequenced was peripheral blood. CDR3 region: CASSQDRPPRGGYYGYTF. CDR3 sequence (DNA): TGCGCCAGCAGCCAAGATAGGCCCCCTAGGGGGGGTTACTATGGCTACACCTTC.